This T cell receptor (beta chain) appears in the sequencing data of a study of shared clonotypes between healthy human individuals. Across the study: The donor group consisted of two women and three men, aged 18 to 49.

Note on this clone: Other nucleotide sequences in the sample specify the same CDR3.

The germline CDR1 and CDR2 sequences are SGHAT and FQNNGV. This CDR3 region has 15 residues. Trimming shortened V by 1 base and J by 0 bases, and 10 bases separated the two germline ends. TCRdb's copy holds only in-frame clones and misses some; the assay was immunoSEQ multiplex PCR. In the table there are about 2,500,000 clones, around 90% of which are singletons. The source of this sequence is a man between 18 and 35 years old in good health. This chain uses TRBV11-2 with TRBJ2-7; tentatively, D is TRBD2 (5 bases). The sequenced material came from naive CD4+ T cells sorted from blood. Regarding subset: CD45RA+ positively selected. The CDR3 region has the DNA TGTGCCAGCAGCTTAGGTCTGGGGAGCTCCTACGAGCAGTACTTC. Its protein product is CASSLGLGSSYEQYF.